This passage covers 13 T cell receptor beta chains from one sample sequenced in a study of identical twins. TCRdb reanalysed the 5' RACE reads using MiXCR and keeps one entry per CDR3 protein. The sample has a few hundred thousand distinct CDR3 sequences, about 9% seen once; the top ten hold about 8.1%. Source material: naive T cells sorted from blood. All receptors derive from a woman aged 45-59 years in good health.

The chain joins TRBV20-1 to TRBJ2-1; possibly TRBD2 for D (7 bases). CDR1 DFQATT and CDR2 SNEGSKA come from the germline V gene (reference sequence). The V gene lost 4 bases and the J gene lost 6 bases, with 19 bases spanning the gap. This CDR3 has 15 residues. In nucleotides, the CDR3 is TGCAGTGCTATTAAAGGGGGGGGCTTGGGCAATGAGCAGTTCTTC. The encoded protein is CSAIKGGGLGNEQFF.

This chain uses TRBV12-3 or TRBV12-4 with TRBJ2-4; TRBD2 aligns across 14 bases. With 5 bases clipped from V and 7 bases from J, the junction kept 10 bases outside the gene matches. This CDR3 is built from 17 residues. The CDR3 is CASSPGLAGEGGNIQYF. The CDR3, as DNA: TGTGCCAGCAGTCCGGGACTAGCGGGAGAGGGGGGGAACATTCAGTACTTC.

V is TRBV14 and J is TRBJ2-5, with 13 nucleotides matching TRBD2. CDR1 and CDR2 (germline): SGHDN, FVKESK. Germline trimming cut 4 bases from V and 5 bases from J; bases unmatched to any gene: 4. The CDR3 consists of 15 residues. DNA for the CDR3: TGTGCCAGCAGCCCTGGGACTAGCGGGATTGAGACCCAGTACTTC. Its protein is CASSPGTSGIETQYF.

This chain links TRBV18 with TRBJ2-2; D gene unclear. Germline V lookup: CDR1 KGHSH, CDR2 LQKENI. The CDR3 totals 13 residues. V was trimmed by 3 bases and J by 5 bases, leaving 7 bases between them. CDR3 amino acids: CASSPLETGELFF. The CDR3 DNA reads as TGTGCCAGCTCACCTTTAGAGACCGGGGAGCTGTTTTTT.

This clonotype has a count of ten or more. The chain uses TRBV4-1 and TRBJ2-3; either TRBD1 or TRBD2 may supply D (6 bases each). Deletions cut 7 bases from V and 1 base from J, with 18 bases between. The CDR3 spans 16 residues. Germline loops: CDR1 MGHRA, CDR2 YSYEKL. The CDR3 nucleotides are TGCGCCAGCAAGGACCTGGGGGGCGGAGGCACAGATACGCAGTATTTT. Its translation is CASKDLGGGGTDTQYF.

The V call is TRBV4-1, the J call TRBJ2-1; no firm D call. The CDR3 is 16 residues long. CDR1 is MGHRA, CDR2 YSYEKL, per germline. V was pared by 2 bases and J by 8 bases, with 19 bases between. As DNA, the CDR3 is TGCGCCAGCAGCCAACCGGAGTTCGCCTCCGGACATGAGCAGTTCTTC. This translates into CASSQPEFASGHEQFF.

This clonotype was seen at least ten times. The rearrangement uses TRBV12-3 or TRBV12-4 and TRBJ1-3; D is undetermined. The CDR3 sequence is 13 residues long. Trimming left V 6 bases short and J 5 bases short, with 11 bases between. The CDR3 protein is CASRGPYRNTIYF. The CDR3 region has the DNA TGTGCCAGCAGGGGCCCTTATCGAAACACCATATATTTT.

A word on this clonotype: This may be a read error: a much more frequent sequence differs by one nucleotide. V gene TRBV4-1 combines with J gene TRBJ2-7; D perhaps matches TRBD2 (6 bases). The CDR3 length is 15 residues. The germline CDR1 and CDR2 sequences are MGHRA and YSYEKL. The CDR3, as DNA: TGCGCCAGCAGCCAAGAATACCGGGAGACCTACGTGCAGTACTTC. Its translation is CASSQEYRETYVQYF.

The sample holds a few counts of this clonotype. The rearrangement joins TRBV14 to TRBJ2-1, with 9 bases matching TRBD2. Germline V gene sequence: CDR1 SGHDN, CDR2 FVKESK. The ends lost 4 bases at V and 8 bases at J; junction bases unmatched: 12. The CDR3 totals 16 residues. The CDR3 nucleotides read TGTGCCAGCAGCCGAGAACCGGGACTAGCAATCTATGAGCAGTTCTTC. Residues: CASSREPGLAIYEQFF.

This clonotype was seen many times. The chain recombines TRBV12-3 or TRBV12-4 with TRBJ1-2; D possibly corresponds to TRBD1 (5 bases). The V end was cut by 0 bases, the J end by 8 bases, with 19 bases between. The CDR3 contains 16 residues. The CDR3 sequence: CASSLAPGTQREGYTF. CDR3 coding DNA: TGTGCCAGCAGTTTAGCCCCCGGGACCCAAAGAGAAGGCTACACCTTC.

The chain uses TRBV12-3 or TRBV12-4 and TRBJ1-5, with unresolved D. V was trimmed by 3 bases and J by 7 bases, leaving 10 bases between them. This CDR3 has 13 amino acids. CDR3 region: CASSFFEAQPQHF. The CDR3 bases are TGTGCCAGCAGTTTCTTTGAGGCCCAGCCCCAGCATTTT.

This clonotype came up a few times. The V and J genes are TRBV18 and TRBJ2-1; 16 bases match TRBD2. Germline V gene sequence: CDR1 KGHSH, CDR2 LQKENI. The CDR3 loop spans 17 amino acids. Trimming removed 3 bases from V and 7 bases from J; junction bases left unmatched: 6. CDR3 region: CASSPPAGLAGGNEQFF. CDR3 nucleotide sequence: TGTGCCAGCTCACCTCCCGCGGGACTAGCGGGGGGGAATGAGCAGTTCTTC.

The chain links TRBV5-1 to TRBJ2-1; TRBD2 aligns across 7 bases. This CDR3 has 14 residues. V lost 7 bases, J lost 2 bases, and 6 bases stayed unmatched. Germline V CDR1 and CDR2: SGHRS, YFSETQ. CDR3 residues: CASSRSGTYNEQFF. Here the CDR3 DNA reads TGCGCCAGCTCCCGGAGCGGGACCTACAATGAGCAGTTCTTC. Based on the CDR3 plus reference TRBV5-1 and TRBJ2-1, the full variable domain is KAGVTQTPRYLIKTRGQQVTLSCSPISGHRSVSWYQQTPGQGLQFLFEYFSETQRNKGNFPGRFSGRQFSNSRSEMNVSTLELGDSALYLCASSRSGTYNEQFFGPGTRLTVL.